The 20 T cell receptor beta chains below come from one sample, sequenced in a study of cytomegalovirus exposure and HLA in healthy donors. Primers included in the PCR were 60 Vbeta and 13 Jbeta primers. TCRdb's copy holds only in-frame clones and misses some; the assay was immunoSEQ multiplex PCR. The sample lists some 140,000 clones, roughly 70% occurring once. Sequenced material: PBMCs. The origin of the receptors is a man aged 35-49 years in good health and CMV-seronegative.

This chain uses TRBV10-1 with TRBJ2-7; 8 bases agree with TRBD1. Germline trimming cut 4 bases from V and 5 bases from J; bases unmatched to any gene: 1. Germline CDR1 reads WNHNN; CDR2 reads SYGVQD (reference sequence). The CDR3 runs to 12 residues. CDR3 sequence reads: CASSGTGHEQYF. The CDR3 bases are TGCGCCAGCAGTGGGACAGGGCACGAGCAGTACTTC.

With respect to this clone: This may be a read error: a much more frequent sequence differs by one nucleotide. Other DNA sequences from this sample encode an identical CDR3 as well. The chain has TRBV7-9 and TRBJ2-7; 9 bases are shared with TRBD1. CDR1 SEHNR and CDR2 FQNEAQ come from the germline V gene (reference sequence). With 0 bases clipped from V and 4 bases from J, the junction kept 1 base outside the gene matches. The length of the CDR3 is 14 residues. CDR3 loop: CASSLAGQGYEQYF. CDR3 bases: TGTGCCAGCAGCTTAGCGGGACAGGGTTACGAGCAGTACTTC.

This clone has just one count. This chain links TRBV5-1 with TRBJ2-1; possible D gene TRBD1, 7 bases. Trimming removed 5 bases at V and 7 bases at J, with 22 bases between. Germline loops: CDR1 SGHRS, CDR2 YFSETQ. The CDR3 length is 16 residues. The DNA for the CDR3 is TGCGCCAGCAGTCCGGTCTTGGAGGGGGCTAGGAATGAGCAGTTCTTC. Translating gives CASSPVLEGARNEQFF.

By share of the sample, this clone is medium-sized. This chain connects TRBV9 to TRBJ1-2, with 7 bases identical to TRBD1. V lost 8 bases, J lost 8 bases, and 15 bases stayed unmatched. In germline, CDR1 is SGDLS, CDR2 YYNGEE. The length of the CDR3 is 14 residues. The CDR3 DNA follows: TGTGCCAGTAGCCCGGCCTACAGGGGAATGGGCTACACCTTC. The encoded protein is CASSPAYRGMGYTF.

The genes are TRBV29-1 and TRBJ1-2, with 10 bases aligning to TRBD1. Germline assignment: CDR1 SQVTM and CDR2 ANQGSEA. J gave up 6 bases and V 4 bases, and 14 bases lay outside the gene matches. The CDR3 is made up of 16 amino acids. CDR3 residues: CSVVRSPGTGVNGYTF. CDR3 DNA sequence: TGCAGCGTTGTAAGGTCTCCCGGGACAGGGGTCAATGGCTACACCTTC.

This clone was observed a handful of times. CDR3 DNA sequence: TGTGCCAGCAGTTTCCAGGGGGCTGGGTATGGCTACACCTTC. It yields the protein CASSFQGAGYGYTF. The chain joins TRBV28 to TRBJ1-2, with 8 bases identical to TRBD1. V was clipped by 3 bases and J by 5 bases; unmatched bases: 5. This CDR3 comprises 14 residues. CDR1 and CDR2 from the germline V gene are MDHEN and SYDVKM.

Comments on this clone: The junction does not match germline at one end; this may be a read error. The CDR3 here is CASSLSIPAEAFF. The CDR3 DNA reads as TGTGCCAGCAGTTTATCGATCCCCGCTGAGGCTTTCTTT. J is TRBJ1-1 and V is TRBV27; no reliable D call. CDR3 length: 13 residues. Per the germline V gene, CDR1 is MNHEY and CDR2 is SMNVEV (reference sequence).

V usage is TRBV7-3 and J usage is TRBJ2-3, with TRBD2 matching over 7 bases. After removal of 7 bases from V and 5 bases from J, the junction contained 12 bases not matched to a gene. Germline values: CDR1 SGHTA, CDR2 FQGTGA. This CDR3 spans 15 amino acids. CDR3 nucleotide sequence: TGTGCCAGCACCCTACTTGGGGGGAGGGGAGATACGCAGTATTTT. It translates to CASTLLGGRGDTQYF.

The chain is built from TRBV29-1 and TRBJ1-1; D ambiguous. Germline assignment: CDR1 SQVTM and CDR2 ANQGSEA. The CDR3 sequence is 12 residues long. V was shortened by 0 bases and J by 4 bases, with 6 bases between the two germline ends. CDR3 amino acids: CSVEEVATEAFF. CDR3 DNA: TGCAGCGTTGAAGAAGTGGCCACTGAAGCTTTCTTT.

V usage is TRBV5-1 and J usage is TRBJ2-3, with a tentative D call TRBD2 (5 bases). Germline V gene sequence: CDR1 SGHRS, CDR2 YFSETQ. This CDR3 has 14 amino acids. The V and J ends lost 0 bases and 6 bases respectively, with 11 bases between them. Written as DNA, the CDR3 is TGCGCCAGCAGCTTGGATCCGGACTCGGATACGCAGTATTTT. As protein: CASSLDPDSDTQYF.

This sequence joins TRBV6-5 and TRBJ2-5; D is perhaps TRBD2 (6 bases). V was shortened by 10 bases and J by 5 bases, with 11 bases between the two germline ends. Germline V gives CDR1 MNHEY, CDR2 SVGAGI. CDR3 length equals 11 residues. The CDR3, as DNA: TGTGCCACCGGGGGTTCGGAGACCCAGTACTTC. Amino acids: CATGGSETQYF.

The chain joins TRBV7-2 to TRBJ2-5; D may be TRBD2 (6 bases). The CDR3 covers 13 residues. V lost 4 bases and J lost 7, with 13 bases in between. Per germline, CDR1 SGHTA and CDR2 FQGNSA. The CDR3 DNA reads TGTGCCAGCAGCTCCAGAGGGCGGGGGACCCAGTACTTC. This sequence encodes CASSSRGRGTQYF.

The chain employs TRBV2 and TRBJ1-5; D is perhaps TRBD1 (6 bases). With 6 bases removed from V and 5 bases from J, the gap between germline ends came to 20 bases. Germline CDR1 and CDR2: SNHLY and FYNNEI. There are 16 residues in the CDR3. This CDR3 reads CASRGTPGGYDQPQHF. The CDR3 nucleotides are TGTGCCAGCAGAGGGACACCCGGGGGGTACGATCAGCCCCAGCATTTT.

The chain is built from TRBV28 and TRBJ2-1; 11 bases align to TRBD2. The CDR3 is 14 amino acids. Germline loops: CDR1 MDHEN, CDR2 SYDVKM. The V gene end was trimmed by 10 bases and the J gene end by 9 bases; junction bases not matched to a gene: 11. The CDR3 DNA reads as TGTGCCACCCGACTAGCGGGATCAGTCGCTGAGCAGTTCTTC. It encodes CATRLAGSVAEQFF.

V is TRBV6-5 and J is TRBJ1-5, with TRBD1 identical over 7 bases. The V segment lost 4 bases and the J segment 0 bases; nucleotides outside the gene matches: 6. The CDR3 covers 16 residues. Germline V gives CDR1 MNHEY, CDR2 SVGAGI. The CDR3: CASSSRTGPSNQPQHF. The CDR3 DNA is TGTGCCAGCAGTTCGCGGACAGGACCTAGCAATCAGCCCCAGCATTTT.

The chain is built from TRBV27 and TRBJ1-1; a possible D gene is TRBD1 (6 bases). The V and J ends lost 8 bases and 0 bases respectively, with 19 bases between them. The CDR3 has 16 residues. Germline-derived CDR1 and CDR2 are MNHEY and SMNVEV (reference sequence). The CDR3 DNA follows: TGTGCCAGCCGCCTCCTGGGGGGGGCGGTGAACACTGAAGCTTTCTTT. It encodes CASRLLGGAVNTEAFF.

This rearrangement joins TRBV7-2 to TRBJ2-2; 7 bases fit TRBD1. CDR1 and CDR2 from the germline V gene are SGHTA and FQGNSA. The V and J ends lost 1 base and 3 bases, in that order; junction bases with no gene match: 5. The CDR3 has 16 amino acids. The CDR3 sequence: CASSLGRGTYTGELFF. CDR3 bases: TGTGCCAGCAGCTTAGGCAGGGGGACCTACACCGGGGAGCTGTTTTTT.

The CDR3 nucleotides are TGTGCCAGCAGCTTAGCCGCCGGCAGGGTAGCCTACGAGCAGTACTTC. Protein: CASSLAAGRVAYEQYF. The chain links TRBV7-8 to TRBJ2-7, with D tentatively TRBD1 (5 bases). CDR1 and CDR2 from the germline V gene are SGHVS and FQNEAQ. Trimming removed 0 bases at V and 2 bases at J, with 14 bases between. There are 16 residues in the CDR3. The entire variable domain, with the rest obtained from reference TRBV7-8 and TRBJ2-7, is as follows: GAGVSQSPRYKVAKRGQDVALRCDPISGHVSLFWYQQALGQGPEFLTYFQNEAQLDKSGLPSDRFFAERPEGSVSTLKIQRTQQEDSAVYLCASSLAAGRVAYEQYFGPGTRLTVT.

This clone was observed a handful of times. V usage is TRBV28 and J usage is TRBJ2-7; D might be TRBD1 (6 bases). V was shortened by 3 bases and J by 6 bases, with 12 bases between the two germline ends. The germline V gene has CDR1 MDHEN and CDR2 SYDVKM. The CDR3 extends over 13 amino acids. CDR3 DNA sequence: TGTGCCAGCAGTTTTCGCAGGACAGCCGAGCAGTACTTC. It encodes CASSFRRTAEQYF.

The chain links TRBV27 to TRBJ2-7, with 8 bases aligning to TRBD1. Per germline, CDR1 MNHEY and CDR2 SMNVEV (reference sequence). The V and J ends lost 10 bases and 2 bases, in that order; junction bases with no gene match: 13. The CDR3 is 15 residues long. CDR3 DNA: TGTGCCATATCGAGCCGGGACAGGAAAGCCTACGAGCAGTACTTC. It codes for CAISSRDRKAYEQYF.